The T cell receptor (beta chain) described here comes from a study of T-cell reconstitution after alpha-beta-depleted transplantation in children. Unique molecular identifiers were used in preparing the TCRbeta library. TCRdb passed the PCR reads through MiXCR, listing each CDR3 protein once. The table shows a few hundred thousand distinct CDR3 sequences, with approximately 20% occurring only once. This CDR3 has 19 amino acids. This receptor was taken from a human donor who donated a stem cell graft to a child with acute myeloid leukemia. Specimen: PBMCs from the stem cell graft donor, collected from the stem cell graft. The V gene is TRBV12-2, the J gene TRBJ2-1; TRBD1 is the table's D call and was not checked against the DNA. TRBV12-2 is a listed pseudogene. CDR3 nucleotide sequence: TGTGCAAGTCGCTCGGGACAGGGGAGCCCAGCGGGAGCCGGCAATGAGCAGTTCTTC. Its protein is CASRSGQGSPAGAGNEQFF.